This T cell receptor beta chain was identified during a study of early T cells in non-severe SARS-CoV-2 infection. Study conclusions and caveats: Sequences matched to VDJdb favored anti-spike CD8 responses, while private and CD4 specificities were missed.

This clonotype has a count of ten or more. Its matching antigen is unknown. The V gene lost 0 bases and the J gene lost 5 bases, with 11 bases spanning the gap. Per the germline V gene, CDR1 is SGHVS and CDR2 is FQNEAQ. The CDR3 sequence is 14 residues long. Individual cDNA molecules received unique molecular identifiers during library preparation. One entry per CDR3 protein results from TCRdb running MiXCR on the 5' RACE reads. In the table there are more than 55,000 distinct CDR3 sequences, around 13% of which are singletons. The sequencing used whole blood, collected at baseline. The sequence was obtained from an adult who was a healthcare worker with PCR-confirmed SARS-CoV-2 infection or an uninfected control (not recorded which). J is TRBJ2-7 and V is TRBV7-8; TRBD1 is a possible D gene (5 bases). This CDR3 is CASSLARTKNEQYF. The CDR3 bases are TGTGCCAGCAGCTTAGCGAGGACAAAAAACGAGCAGTACTTC.